Below, 21 T cell receptor beta chains from the same sample are listed, as sequenced in a study of T cell responses to AZD1222 COVID-19 vaccine. Profiling relied on immunoSEQ multiplex PCR, and the TCRdb table lists in-frame clones only, not all of them. The sample records more than 120,000 clones, roughly 91% being singletons. Sequenced here: peripheral blood, sampled on day 0 of AZD1222 vaccination. The receptors here all came from an adult in good health.

The count of this clone is one. This chain connects TRBV6-5 to TRBJ2-7, with no clear D. Germline loops: CDR1 MNHEY, CDR2 SVGAGI. Trimming stripped 0 bases from V and 5 bases from J, with 14 bases between. The CDR3 consists of 15 residues. Here the CDR3 reads CASSYSMDGVDEQYF. The CDR3 DNA follows: TGTGCCAGCAGTTACTCGATGGATGGAGTGGACGAGCAGTACTTC.

This rearrangement joins TRBV20-1 to TRBJ2-1; 10 bases match TRBD1. V was pared by 5 bases and J by 2 bases, with 3 bases of the junction left unmatched. The CDR3 consists of 14 residues. The V gene's germline CDR1 is DFQATT and CDR2 SNEGSKA (reference sequence). CDR3 protein: CSARGQGAYNEQFF. As DNA, the CDR3 is TGCAGTGCTCGTGGACAGGGGGCCTACAATGAGCAGTTCTTC.

The gene calls are TRBV27 and TRBJ1-1; D possibly corresponds to TRBD1 (5 bases). Trimming cost V 1 base and J 5 bases, with 11 bases left between them. The CDR3 totals 14 residues. Germline CDR1 reads MNHEY; CDR2 reads SMNVEV (reference sequence). This CDR3 reads CASSLWGGKTEAFF. The CDR3 nucleotides are TGTGCCAGCAGTTTATGGGGGGGGAAGACTGAAGCTTTCTTT.

The chain joins TRBV29-1 to TRBJ2-2; 11 positions match TRBD2. Germline values: CDR1 SQVTM, CDR2 ANQGSEA. The CDR3 loop spans 15 amino acids. V dropped 6 bases and J dropped 0; count of bases not matched to a gene: 3. CDR3 amino acids: CSVTSGAANTGELFF. CDR3 in DNA: TGCAGCGTGACTAGCGGGGCTGCGAACACCGGGGAGCTGTTTTTT.

In this sample, this clone turned up once. The rearrangement joins TRBV7-9 to TRBJ1-1; D unresolved. Looked up from germline, CDR1 is SEHNR and CDR2 is FQNEAQ (reference sequence). CDR3 length: 12 amino acids. Trimming stripped 2 bases from V and 7 bases from J, with 8 bases between. CDR3 nucleotides: TGTGCCAGCAGCTTAAAGGACTTTGAAGCTTTCTTT. Protein: CASSLKDFEAFF.

This clone has just a few counts. This rearrangement joins TRBV5-1 to TRBJ2-5, with TRBD2 matching 11 bases. V dropped 0 bases and J dropped 5; count of bases not matched to a gene: 12. The CDR3 loop spans 18 amino acids. CDR1 and CDR2 (germline): SGHRS, YFSETQ. DNA for the CDR3: TGCGCCAGCAGCTTGGGGGCGTCAACTAGCGGGAGATTGGAGACCCAGTACTTC. It encodes CASSLGASTSGRLETQYF.

J is TRBJ2-7 and V is TRBV27; D is unresolved. From germline, CDR1 is MNHEY and CDR2 SMNVEV (reference sequence). The CDR3 spans 12 residues. The V end lost 6 bases, the J end lost 7 bases, and 13 bases lay between the germline ends. CDR3 DNA: TGTGCCAGCAGCAACGACGACCGGGAGCAGTACTTC. It is translated as CASSNDDREQYF.

This chain connects TRBV6-5 to TRBJ2-5; tentatively, D is TRBD1 or TRBD2 (5 bases each). The CDR3 sequence is 13 residues long. V gave up 8 bases and J gave up 1 base, with 11 bases separating them. Germline CDR1 is MNHEY and CDR2 is SVGAGI. DNA for the CDR3: TGTGCCAGCGGGACCGACAGCCAAGAGACCCAGTACTTC. Translated: CASGTDSQETQYF.

This chain connects TRBV27 to TRBJ2-7; no clear D. CDR3 size: 16 residues. Per the germline V gene, CDR1 is MNHEY and CDR2 is SMNVEV (reference sequence). V dropped 2 bases and J dropped 6 bases, with 20 bases sitting between them. Here the CDR3 reads CASSLPRTLEACEQYF. In DNA, the CDR3 is TGTGCCAGCAGTTTACCGAGGACGCTCGAAGCGTGCGAGCAGTACTTC.

The J gene is TRBJ1-1, the V gene TRBV6-5, with D uncertain. CDR1 and CDR2 (germline): MNHEY, SVGAGI. The CDR3 contains 14 residues. V was trimmed by 4 bases and J by 1 base, leaving 10 bases between them. CDR3: CASSSPGSNTEAFF. The CDR3 bases are TGTGCCAGCAGTTCCCCCGGGTCGAACACTGAAGCTTTCTTT.

The rearrangement links TRBV23-1 to TRBJ1-2, with D possibly being TRBD1 (6 bases). TRBV23-1 is labeled an ORF, and its function is uncertain. This CDR3 spans 13 amino acids. Between the trimmed V and J ends, which lost 4 bases and 4 bases, there was a span of 10 bases. For the CDR3, the DNA is TGCGCCAGCAGTCTACAGGGAGGCTATGGCTACACCTTC. It yields the protein CASSLQGGYGYTF.

The chain joins TRBV6-5 to TRBJ2-7, with TRBD1 matching 7 bases. With 4 bases clipped from V and 2 bases from J, the junction kept 2 bases outside the gene matches. The CDR3 covers 13 residues. CDR1 is MNHEY, CDR2 SVGAGI, per germline. In DNA form, the CDR3 reads TGTGCCAGCAGTTCGGGACAGACCTACGAGCAGTACTTC. It translates to CASSSGQTYEQYF.

The V call is TRBV4-3, the J call TRBJ1-1; D uncertain. This CDR3 spans 13 amino acids. Germline values: CDR1 LGHNA, CDR2 YSLEER. V lost 3 bases and J lost 4, with 9 bases in between. CDR3 amino acids: CASSQAASTEAFF. DNA for the CDR3: TGCGCCAGCAGCCAGGCCGCCAGCACTGAAGCTTTCTTT.

This clone was seen a single time. The chain combines TRBV6-6 with TRBJ2-5; 8 bases are shared with TRBD1. V shed 2 bases, J shed 4 bases, and the junction held 9 bases outside the gene matches. CDR1 is MNHNY, CDR2 SVGAGI, per germline (reference sequence). CDR3 length equals 16 residues. DNA for the CDR3: TGTGCCAGCAGTTACGGTGACAGGGGAAAGGGAGAGACCCAGTACTTC. It codes for CASSYGDRGKGETQYF.

The chain recombines TRBV2 with TRBJ1-3; D remains unclear. From germline, CDR1 is SNHLY and CDR2 FYNNEI. This CDR3 region has 17 residues. V lost 4 bases, J lost 0 bases, and 16 bases lay in between. CDR3 amino acids: CASSGGQAHNSGNTIYF. In DNA form, the CDR3 reads TGTGCCAGCAGTGGAGGGCAGGCCCACAACTCTGGAAACACCATATATTTT.

The chain is built from TRBV6-8 and TRBJ2-1; the D gene is possibly TRBD1 (6 bases). The CDR3 contains 17 residues. The V and J ends lost 0 bases and 2 bases respectively, with 14 bases between them. Germline CDR1 reads MNHGY; CDR2 reads SAAAGT. CDR3 region: CASSYSRLGDTYNEQFF. In DNA, the CDR3 is TGTGCCAGCAGTTACTCTAGGCTAGGGGACACCTACAATGAGCAGTTCTTC.

The J gene is TRBJ2-1, the V gene TRBV9; D gene ambiguous. Trimming removed 5 bases at V and 3 bases at J, with 12 bases between. The CDR3 loop spans 14 amino acids. The germline gives CDR1 SGDLS, CDR2 YYNGEE. The CDR3 is CASSLSQGYNEQFF. Here the CDR3 DNA reads TGTGCCAGCAGTCTATCCCAAGGCTACAATGAGCAGTTCTTC.

The chain uses TRBV10-2 and TRBJ2-2, with TRBD1 matching over 9 bases. J gave up 0 bases and V 5 bases, and 4 bases lay outside the gene matches. The germline V gene has CDR1 WSHSY and CDR2 SAAADI. This CDR3 has 16 residues. CDR3 sequence: CASSPRDRANTGELFF. CDR3 DNA sequence: TGCGCCAGCAGTCCCCGGGACAGGGCGAACACCGGGGAGCTGTTTTTT.

This clone was recorded a few times. The J gene is TRBJ1-5, the V gene TRBV11-2; D unresolved. The germline V and J ends were trimmed by 5 bases and 4 bases, with 9 bases remaining between them. Germline V CDR1 and CDR2: SGHAT, FQNNGV. CDR3 size: 13 residues. The CDR3 coding sequence is TGTGCCAGCAGCGCCGGATGGAATCAGCCCCAGCATTTT. It specifies CASSAGWNQPQHF.

V gene TRBV3-1 (or the pseudogene TRBV3-2) combines with J gene TRBJ2-1; D is possibly TRBD2 (6 bases). This CDR3 contains 16 residues. CDR1 is LGHDT, CDR2 YNNKEL, per germline (reference sequence). V was trimmed by 0 bases and J by 5 bases, leaving 14 bases between them. This CDR3 reads CASSQDRRGLNNEQFF. CDR3 bases: TGTGCCAGCAGCCAAGATCGTCGGGGACTTAACAATGAGCAGTTCTTC.

The chain has TRBV7-6 and TRBJ1-3; no clear D gene. CDR3 length equals 15 residues. The V gene's germline CDR1 is SGHVS and CDR2 FNYEAQ. Trimming stripped 5 bases from V and 3 bases from J, with 14 bases between. DNA of the CDR3: TGTGCCAGCAGCCCCCGGATCGAGAGTGGAAACACCATATATTTT. This encodes CASSPRIESGNTIYF.